This T cell receptor beta chain was profiled in a study of Ad26.COV2.S vaccination and SARS-CoV-2 variants. Looking at the study overall: Ad26.COV2.S, an intramuscular injection, was given once or twice 56 days apart.

V was cut by 3 bases and J by 2 bases, with 8 bases left in between. CDR1 and CDR2 (germline): LGHDT, YNNKEL (reference sequence). This CDR3 is built from 13 residues. On this clone itself: Its specificity is unknown.

Findings and caveats of the study: After vaccination, substantial breadth of spike-specific CD8+ and CD4+ responses was reported.

Treatment here: some 20 received Ad26.COV2.S at low or high dose, single or two shots; roughly five received placebo; per-sample allocation not given. The study sampled participants on day 63 after the first vaccine or placebo injection. The data were produced by immunoSEQ multiplex PCR, yet TCRdb's version contains in-frame clones alone and is incomplete. The sample lists roughly 320,000 clones, 87% occurring once. The chain links TRBV3-1 (or the pseudogene TRBV3-2) to TRBJ2-7, with D hard to call. The sample consisted of peripheral blood, taken in a trial of Ad26.COV2.S vaccine versus placebo. The sequence came from a person aged 18-65 years who received the Ad26.COV2.S COVID-19 vaccine or a placebo. The CDR3 DNA reads TGTGCCAGCAGCCACCCTTTGACCTACGAGCAGTACTTC. This codes for CASSHPLTYEQYF.